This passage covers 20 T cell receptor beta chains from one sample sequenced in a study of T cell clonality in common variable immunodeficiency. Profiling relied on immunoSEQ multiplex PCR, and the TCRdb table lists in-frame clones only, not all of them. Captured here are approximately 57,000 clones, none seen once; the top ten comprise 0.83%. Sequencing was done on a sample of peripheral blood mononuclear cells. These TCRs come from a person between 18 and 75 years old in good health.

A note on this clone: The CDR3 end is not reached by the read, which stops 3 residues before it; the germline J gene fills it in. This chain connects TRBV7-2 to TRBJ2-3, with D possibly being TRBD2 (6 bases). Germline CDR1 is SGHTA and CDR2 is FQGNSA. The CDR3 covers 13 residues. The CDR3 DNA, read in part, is TGTGCCAGCAGCTTACATAGCGGCCAGCCG. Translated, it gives CASSLHSGQP. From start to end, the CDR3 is CASSLHSGQPQYF.

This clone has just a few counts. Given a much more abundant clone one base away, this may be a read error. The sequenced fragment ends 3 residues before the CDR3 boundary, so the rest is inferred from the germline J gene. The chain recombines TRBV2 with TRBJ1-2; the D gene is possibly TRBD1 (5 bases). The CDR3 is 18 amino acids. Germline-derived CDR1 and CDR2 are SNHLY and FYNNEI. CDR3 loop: CASSEWATRGTEERTYTF. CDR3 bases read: TGTGCCAGCAGTGAATGGGCTACCCGAGGGACTGAAGAGAGGACC.

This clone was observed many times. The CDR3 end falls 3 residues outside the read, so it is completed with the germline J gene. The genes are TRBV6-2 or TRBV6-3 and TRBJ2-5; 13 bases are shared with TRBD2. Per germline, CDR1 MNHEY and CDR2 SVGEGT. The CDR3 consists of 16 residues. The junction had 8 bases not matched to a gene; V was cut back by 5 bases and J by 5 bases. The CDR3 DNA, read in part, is TGTGCCAGCAGTAGCGGACTAGCGGGAGATTTGGAGACC. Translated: CASSSGLAGDLET. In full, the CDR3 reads CASSSGLAGDLETQYF.

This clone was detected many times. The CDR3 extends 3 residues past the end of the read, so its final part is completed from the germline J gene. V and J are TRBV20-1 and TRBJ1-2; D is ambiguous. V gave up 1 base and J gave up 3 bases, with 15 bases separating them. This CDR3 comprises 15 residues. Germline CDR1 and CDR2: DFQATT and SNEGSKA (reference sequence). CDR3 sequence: CSARVYVIRDYGYTF. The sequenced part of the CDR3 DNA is TGCAGTGCTAGAGTTTATGTGATCAGAGACTATGGC.

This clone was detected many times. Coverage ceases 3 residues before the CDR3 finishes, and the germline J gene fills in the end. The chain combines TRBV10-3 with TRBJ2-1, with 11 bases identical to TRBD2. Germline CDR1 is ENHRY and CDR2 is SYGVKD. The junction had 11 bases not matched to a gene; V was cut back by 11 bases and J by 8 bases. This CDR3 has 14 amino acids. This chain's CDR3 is CAYRGSGGADEQFF. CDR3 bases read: TGTGCCTACCGTGGTAGCGGGGGGGCCGATGAG.

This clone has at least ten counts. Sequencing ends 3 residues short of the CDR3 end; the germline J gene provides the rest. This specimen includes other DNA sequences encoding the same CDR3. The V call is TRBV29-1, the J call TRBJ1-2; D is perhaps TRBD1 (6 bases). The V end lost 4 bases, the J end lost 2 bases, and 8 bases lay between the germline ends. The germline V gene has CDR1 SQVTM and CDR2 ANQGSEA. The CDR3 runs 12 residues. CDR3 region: CSVGTANYGYTF. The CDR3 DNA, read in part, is TGCAGCGTTGGGACAGCCAACTATGGC. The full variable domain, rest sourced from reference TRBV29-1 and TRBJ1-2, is SAVISQKPSRDICQRGTSLTIQCQVDSQVTMMFWYRQQPGQSLTLIATANQGSEATYESGFVIDKFPISRPNLTFSTLTVSNMSPEDSSIYLCSVGTANYGYTFGSGTRLTVV.

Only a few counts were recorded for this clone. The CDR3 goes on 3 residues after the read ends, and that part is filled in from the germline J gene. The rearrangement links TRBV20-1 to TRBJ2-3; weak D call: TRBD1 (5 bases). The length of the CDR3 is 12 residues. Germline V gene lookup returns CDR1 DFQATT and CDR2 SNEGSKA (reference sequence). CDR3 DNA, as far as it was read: TGCAGTGCTACTACAGGCGATCAGCCG. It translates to CSATTGDQP. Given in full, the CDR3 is CSATTGDQPQYF.

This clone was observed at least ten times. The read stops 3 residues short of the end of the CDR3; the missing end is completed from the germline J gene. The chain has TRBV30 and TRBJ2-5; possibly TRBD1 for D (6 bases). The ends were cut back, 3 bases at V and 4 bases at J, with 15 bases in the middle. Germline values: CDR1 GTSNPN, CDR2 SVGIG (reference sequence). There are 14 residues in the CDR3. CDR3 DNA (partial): TGTGCCTGGAGACTACAGGGATTTGGAGAGACC. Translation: CAWRLQGFGET. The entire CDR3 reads CAWRLQGFGETQYF.

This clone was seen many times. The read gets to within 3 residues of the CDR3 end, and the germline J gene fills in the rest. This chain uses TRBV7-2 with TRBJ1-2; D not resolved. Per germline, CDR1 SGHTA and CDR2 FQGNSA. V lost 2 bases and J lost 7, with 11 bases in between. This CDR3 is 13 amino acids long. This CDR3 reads CASSLTGLGGYTF. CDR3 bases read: TGTGCCAGCAGCTTAACGGGGTTGGGTGGC.

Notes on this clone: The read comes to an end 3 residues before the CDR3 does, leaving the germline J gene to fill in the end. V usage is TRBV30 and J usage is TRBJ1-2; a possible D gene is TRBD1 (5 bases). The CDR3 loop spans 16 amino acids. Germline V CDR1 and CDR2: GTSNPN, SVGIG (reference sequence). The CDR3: CAWSSGTSGFTDTYTF. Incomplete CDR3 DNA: TGTGCCTGGAGTTCCGGGACTAGCGGATTCACAGATACC.

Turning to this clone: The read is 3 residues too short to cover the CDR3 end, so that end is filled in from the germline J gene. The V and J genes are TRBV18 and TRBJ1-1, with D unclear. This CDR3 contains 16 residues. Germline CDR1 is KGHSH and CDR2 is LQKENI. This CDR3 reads CASSPVSSGSGDTAFF. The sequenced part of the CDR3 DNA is TGTGCCAGCTCACCGGTTTCTAGCGGGAGTGGAGATACG.

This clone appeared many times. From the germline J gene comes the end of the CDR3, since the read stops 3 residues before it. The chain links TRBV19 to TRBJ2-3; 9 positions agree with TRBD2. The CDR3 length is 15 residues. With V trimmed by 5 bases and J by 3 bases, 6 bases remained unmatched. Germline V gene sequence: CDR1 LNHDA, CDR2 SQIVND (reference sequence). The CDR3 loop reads CASSVQAGGTDTQYF. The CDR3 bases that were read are TGTGCCAGTAGTGTACAAGCGGGGGGTACAGATACG.

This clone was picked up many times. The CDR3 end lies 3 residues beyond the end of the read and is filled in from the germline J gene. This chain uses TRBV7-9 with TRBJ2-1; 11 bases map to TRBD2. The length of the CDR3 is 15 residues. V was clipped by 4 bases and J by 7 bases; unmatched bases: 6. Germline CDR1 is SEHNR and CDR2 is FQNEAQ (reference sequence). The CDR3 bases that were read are TGTGCCAGCAGCTGGGCTAGCGGGGGGAAAAATGAG. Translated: CASSWASGGKNE. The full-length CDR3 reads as CASSWASGGKNEQFF.

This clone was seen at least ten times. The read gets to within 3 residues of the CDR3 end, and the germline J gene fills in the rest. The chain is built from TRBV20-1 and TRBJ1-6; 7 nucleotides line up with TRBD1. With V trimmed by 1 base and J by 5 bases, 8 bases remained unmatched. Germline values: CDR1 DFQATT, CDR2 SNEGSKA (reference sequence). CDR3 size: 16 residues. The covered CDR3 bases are TGCAGTGCTAGAGGCGGACAGGCAGAGAATAATTCACCC. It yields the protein CSARGGQAENNSP. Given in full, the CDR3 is CSARGGQAENNSPLHF.

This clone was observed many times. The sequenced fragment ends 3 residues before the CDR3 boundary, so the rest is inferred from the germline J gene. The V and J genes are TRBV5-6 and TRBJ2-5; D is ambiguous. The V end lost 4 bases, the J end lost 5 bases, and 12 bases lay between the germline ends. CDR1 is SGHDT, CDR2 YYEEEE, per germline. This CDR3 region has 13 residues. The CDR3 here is CASSRSRSETQYF. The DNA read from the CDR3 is TGTGCCAGCAGCCGGTCTCGTTCTGAGACC.

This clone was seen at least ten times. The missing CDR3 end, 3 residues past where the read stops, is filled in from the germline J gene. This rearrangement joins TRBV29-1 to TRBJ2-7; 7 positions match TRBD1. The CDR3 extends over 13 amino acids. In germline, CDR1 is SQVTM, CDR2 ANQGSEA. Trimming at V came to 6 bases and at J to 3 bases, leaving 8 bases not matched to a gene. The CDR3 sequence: CSVGGSRHYEQYF. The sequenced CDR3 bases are TGCAGCGTAGGGGGCTCTAGGCACTACGAG.

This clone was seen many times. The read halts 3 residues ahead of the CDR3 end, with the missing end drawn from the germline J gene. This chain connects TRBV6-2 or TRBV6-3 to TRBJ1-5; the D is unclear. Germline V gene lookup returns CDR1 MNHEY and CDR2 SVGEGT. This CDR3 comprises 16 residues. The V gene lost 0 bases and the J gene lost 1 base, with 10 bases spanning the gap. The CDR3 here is CASSYSSPGSNQPQHF. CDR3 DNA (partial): TGTGCCAGCAGTTACTCGAGCCCAGGAAGCAATCAGCCC.

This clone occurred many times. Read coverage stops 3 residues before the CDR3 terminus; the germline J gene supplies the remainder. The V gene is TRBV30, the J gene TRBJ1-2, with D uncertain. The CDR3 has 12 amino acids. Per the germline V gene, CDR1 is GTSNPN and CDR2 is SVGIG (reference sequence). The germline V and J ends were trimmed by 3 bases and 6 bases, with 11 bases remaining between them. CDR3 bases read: TGTGCCTGGAGACCCATCGGTAATGGC. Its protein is CAWRPIGNG. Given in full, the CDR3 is CAWRPIGNGYTF.

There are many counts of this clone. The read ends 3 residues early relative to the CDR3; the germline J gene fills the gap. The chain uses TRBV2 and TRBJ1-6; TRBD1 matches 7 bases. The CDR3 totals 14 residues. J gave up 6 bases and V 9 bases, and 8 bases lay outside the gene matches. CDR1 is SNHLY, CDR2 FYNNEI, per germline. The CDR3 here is CARQPGQTNSPLHF. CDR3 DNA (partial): TGTGCCAGACAACCGGGACAGACTAATTCACCC.

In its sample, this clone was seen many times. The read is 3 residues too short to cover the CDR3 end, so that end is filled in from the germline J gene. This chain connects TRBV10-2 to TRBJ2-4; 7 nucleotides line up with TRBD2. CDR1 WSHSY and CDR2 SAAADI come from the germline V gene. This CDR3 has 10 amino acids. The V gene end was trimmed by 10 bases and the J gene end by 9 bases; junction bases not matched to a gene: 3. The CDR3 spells CATGEGIQYF. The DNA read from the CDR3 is TGCGCCACGGGGGAGGGCATT.